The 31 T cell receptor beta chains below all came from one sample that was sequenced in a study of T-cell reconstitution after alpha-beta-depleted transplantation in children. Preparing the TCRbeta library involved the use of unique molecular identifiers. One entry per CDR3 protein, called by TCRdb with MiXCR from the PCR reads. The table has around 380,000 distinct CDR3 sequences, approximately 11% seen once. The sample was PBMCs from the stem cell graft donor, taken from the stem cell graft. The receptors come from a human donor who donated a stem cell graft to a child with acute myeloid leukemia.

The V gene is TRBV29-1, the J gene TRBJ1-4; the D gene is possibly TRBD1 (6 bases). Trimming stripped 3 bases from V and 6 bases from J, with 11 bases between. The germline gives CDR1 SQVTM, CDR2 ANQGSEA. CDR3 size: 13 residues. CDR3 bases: TGCAGCGTTGACGGGGGGGGCGATGAAAAACTGTTTTTT. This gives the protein CSVDGGGDEKLFF.

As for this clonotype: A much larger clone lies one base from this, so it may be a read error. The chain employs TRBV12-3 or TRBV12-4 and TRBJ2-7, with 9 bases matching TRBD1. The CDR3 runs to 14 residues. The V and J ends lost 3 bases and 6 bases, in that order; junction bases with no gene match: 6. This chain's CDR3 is CASSLGQGGCEQYF. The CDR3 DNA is TGTGCCAGCAGTTTGGGACAGGGAGGCTGCGAGCAGTACTTC.

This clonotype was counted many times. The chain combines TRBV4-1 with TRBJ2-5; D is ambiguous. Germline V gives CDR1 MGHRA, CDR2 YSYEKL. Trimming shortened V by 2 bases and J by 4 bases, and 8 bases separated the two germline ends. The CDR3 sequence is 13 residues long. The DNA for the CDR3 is TGCGCCAGCAGCCAAAGTCCAGCAGAGACCCAGTACTTC. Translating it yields CASSQSPAETQYF.

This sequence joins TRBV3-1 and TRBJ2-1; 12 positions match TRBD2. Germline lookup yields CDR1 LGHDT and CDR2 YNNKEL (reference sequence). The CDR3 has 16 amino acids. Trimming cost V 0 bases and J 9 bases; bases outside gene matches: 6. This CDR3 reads CASSQDGLAGSSEQFF. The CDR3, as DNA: TGTGCCAGCAGCCAAGATGGACTAGCGGGATCCTCTGAGCAGTTCTTC.

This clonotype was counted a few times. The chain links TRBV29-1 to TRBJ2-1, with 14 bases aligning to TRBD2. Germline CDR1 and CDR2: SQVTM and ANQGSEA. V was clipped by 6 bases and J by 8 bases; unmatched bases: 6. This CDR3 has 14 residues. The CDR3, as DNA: TGCAGCGTACGGGGACTAGCGGGAGCGGATGAGCAGTTCTTC. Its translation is CSVRGLAGADEQFF.

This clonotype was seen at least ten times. CDR3 nucleotide sequence: TGCAGCGTCAGACGGACAGGAGGACTCTATGGCTACACCTTC. It encodes CSVRRTGGLYGYTF. The chain has TRBV29-1 and TRBJ1-2, with TRBD1 matching over 7 bases. Trimming removed 6 bases from V and 4 bases from J; junction bases left unmatched: 11. The CDR3 extends over 14 amino acids. Per the germline V gene, CDR1 is SQVTM and CDR2 is ANQGSEA.

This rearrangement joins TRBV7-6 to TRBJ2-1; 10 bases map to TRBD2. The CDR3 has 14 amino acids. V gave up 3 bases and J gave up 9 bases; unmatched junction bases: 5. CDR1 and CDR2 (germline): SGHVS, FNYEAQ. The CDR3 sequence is CASSFVAGGGEQFF. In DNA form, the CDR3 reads TGTGCCAGCAGCTTTGTAGCGGGGGGCGGTGAGCAGTTCTTC.

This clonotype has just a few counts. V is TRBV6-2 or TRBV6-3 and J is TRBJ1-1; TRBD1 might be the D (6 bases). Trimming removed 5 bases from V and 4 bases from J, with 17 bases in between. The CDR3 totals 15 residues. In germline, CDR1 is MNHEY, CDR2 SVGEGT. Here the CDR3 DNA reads TGTGCCAGCAGTGGCGAATCGACAGGCCCCACTGAAGCTTTCTTT. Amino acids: CASSGESTGPTEAFF.

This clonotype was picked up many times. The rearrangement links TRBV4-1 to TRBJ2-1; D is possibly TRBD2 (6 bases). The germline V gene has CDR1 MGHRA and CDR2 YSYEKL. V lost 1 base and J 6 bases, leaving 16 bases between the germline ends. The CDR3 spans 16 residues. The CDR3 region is CASSQVTGLSSNEQFF. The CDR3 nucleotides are TGCGCCAGCAGCCAAGTAACGGGACTTAGTTCCAATGAGCAGTTCTTC.

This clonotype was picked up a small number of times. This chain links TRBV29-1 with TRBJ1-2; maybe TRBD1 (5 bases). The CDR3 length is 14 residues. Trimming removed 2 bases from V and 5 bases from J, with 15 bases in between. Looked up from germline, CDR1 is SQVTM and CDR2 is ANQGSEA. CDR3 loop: CSVERDGPEYGYTF. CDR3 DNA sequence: TGCAGCGTTGAAAGGGACGGTCCCGAATATGGCTACACCTTC. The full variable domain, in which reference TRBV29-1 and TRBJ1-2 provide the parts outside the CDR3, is SAVISQKPSRDICQRGTSLTIQCQVDSQVTMMFWYRQQPGQSLTLIATANQGSEATYESGFVIDKFPISRPNLTFSTLTVSNMSPEDSSIYLCSVERDGPEYGYTFGSGTRLTVV.

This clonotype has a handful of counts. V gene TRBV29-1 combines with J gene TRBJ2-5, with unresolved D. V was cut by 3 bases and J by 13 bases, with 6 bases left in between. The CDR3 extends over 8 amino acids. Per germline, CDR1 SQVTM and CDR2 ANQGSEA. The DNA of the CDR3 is TGCAGCGTTGACGCCTTGTACTTC. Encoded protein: CSVDALYF.

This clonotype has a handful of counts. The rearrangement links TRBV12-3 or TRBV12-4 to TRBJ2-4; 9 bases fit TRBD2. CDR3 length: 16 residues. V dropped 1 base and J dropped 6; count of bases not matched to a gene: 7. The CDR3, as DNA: TGTGCCAGCAGTTTAGGTGGCCAGGGACTAGCAAACATTCAGTACTTC. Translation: CASSLGGQGLANIQYF.

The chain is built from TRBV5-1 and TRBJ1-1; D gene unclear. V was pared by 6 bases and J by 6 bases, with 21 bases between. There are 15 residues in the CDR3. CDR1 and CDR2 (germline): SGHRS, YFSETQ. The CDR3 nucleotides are TGCGCCAGCATCGATGGTGGGAGTCCGGGAGCTGAAGCTTTCTTT. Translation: CASIDGGSPGAEAFF.

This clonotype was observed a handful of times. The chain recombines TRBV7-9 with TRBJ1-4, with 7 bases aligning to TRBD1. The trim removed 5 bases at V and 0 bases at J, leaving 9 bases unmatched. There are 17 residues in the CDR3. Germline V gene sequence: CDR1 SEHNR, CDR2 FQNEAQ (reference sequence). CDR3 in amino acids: CASSHNRGGSTNEKLFF. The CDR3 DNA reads TGTGCCAGCAGCCACAACAGGGGAGGCTCAACTAATGAAAAACTGTTTTTT. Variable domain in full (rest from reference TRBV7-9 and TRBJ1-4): DTGVSQNPRHKITKRGQNVTFRCDPISEHNRLYWYRQTLGQGPEFLTYFQNEAQLEKSRLLSDRFSAERPKGSFSTLEIQRTEQGDSAMYLCASSHNRGGSTNEKLFFGSGTQLSVL.

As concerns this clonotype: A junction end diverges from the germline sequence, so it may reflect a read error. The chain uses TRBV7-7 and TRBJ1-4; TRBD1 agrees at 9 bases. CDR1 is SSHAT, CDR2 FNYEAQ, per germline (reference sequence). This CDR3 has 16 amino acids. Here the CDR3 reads CASSLGTGGLNEKLFF. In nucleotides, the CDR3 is TGTGCTAGCAGCTTAGGTACAGGGGGCTTGAACGAAAAACTGTTTTTT.

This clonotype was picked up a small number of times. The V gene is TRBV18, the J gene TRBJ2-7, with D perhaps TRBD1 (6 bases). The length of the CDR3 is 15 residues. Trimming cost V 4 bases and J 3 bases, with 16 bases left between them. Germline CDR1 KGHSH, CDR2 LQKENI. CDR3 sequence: CASSHRDKPNYEQYF. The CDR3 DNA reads TGTGCCAGCTCACATCGGGACAAACCAAACTACGAGCAGTACTTC.

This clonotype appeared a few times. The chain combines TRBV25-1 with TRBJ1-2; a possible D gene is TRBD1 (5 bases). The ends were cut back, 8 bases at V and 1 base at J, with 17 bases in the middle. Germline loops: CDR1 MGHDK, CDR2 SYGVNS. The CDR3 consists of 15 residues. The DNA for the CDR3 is TGTGCCAGCGCCGCGTGGGGGGGAGGTAACTATGGCTACACCTTC. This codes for CASAAWGGGNYGYTF.

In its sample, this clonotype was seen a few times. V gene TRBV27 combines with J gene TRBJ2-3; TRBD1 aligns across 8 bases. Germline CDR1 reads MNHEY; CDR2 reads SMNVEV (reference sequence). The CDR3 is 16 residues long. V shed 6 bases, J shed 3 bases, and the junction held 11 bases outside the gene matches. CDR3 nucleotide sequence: TGTGCCAGCAGCCTAACCCCGGACAGGGAAACAGATACGCAGTATTTT. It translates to CASSLTPDRETDTQYF.

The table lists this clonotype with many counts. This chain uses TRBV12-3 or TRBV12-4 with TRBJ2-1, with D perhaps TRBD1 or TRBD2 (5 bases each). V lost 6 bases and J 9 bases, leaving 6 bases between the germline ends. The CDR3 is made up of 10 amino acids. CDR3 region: CASRGPEQFF. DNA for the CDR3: TGTGCCAGCAGGGGACCTGAGCAGTTCTTC.

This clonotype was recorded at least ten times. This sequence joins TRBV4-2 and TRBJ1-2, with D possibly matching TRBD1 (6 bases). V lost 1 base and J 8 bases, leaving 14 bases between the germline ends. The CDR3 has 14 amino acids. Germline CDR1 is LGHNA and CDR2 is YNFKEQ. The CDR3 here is CASSQVDGGQGYTF. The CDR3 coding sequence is TGTGCCAGCAGCCAAGTTGATGGGGGGCAGGGCTACACCTTC.

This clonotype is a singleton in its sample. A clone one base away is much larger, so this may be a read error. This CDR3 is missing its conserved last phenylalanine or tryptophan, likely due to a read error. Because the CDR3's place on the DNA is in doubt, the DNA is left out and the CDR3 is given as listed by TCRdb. The chain's CDR3 is CASSLSGSPIPAYL. V usage is TRBV12-3 or TRBV12-4 and J usage is TRBJ2-3; the table calls TRBD1, which could not be checked here. The CDR3 spans 14 residues, counting both ends.

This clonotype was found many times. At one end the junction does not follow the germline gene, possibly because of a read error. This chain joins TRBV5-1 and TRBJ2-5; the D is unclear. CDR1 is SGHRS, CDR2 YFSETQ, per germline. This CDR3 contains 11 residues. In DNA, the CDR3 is TGTGCCAGCAGCGAACAAGAGACCCAGTACTTC. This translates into CASSEQETQYF.

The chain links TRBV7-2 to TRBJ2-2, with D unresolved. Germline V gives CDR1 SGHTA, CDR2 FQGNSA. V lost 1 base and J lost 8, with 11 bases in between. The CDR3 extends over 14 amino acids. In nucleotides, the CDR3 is TGTGCCAGCAGCTTAGATTGGGTCGGAGGGGAGCTGTTTTTT. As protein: CASSLDWVGGELFF.

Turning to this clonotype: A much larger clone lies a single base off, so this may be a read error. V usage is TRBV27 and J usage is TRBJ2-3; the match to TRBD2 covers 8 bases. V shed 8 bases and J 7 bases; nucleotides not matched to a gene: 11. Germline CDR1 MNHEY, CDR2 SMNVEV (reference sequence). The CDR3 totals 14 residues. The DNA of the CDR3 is TGTGCCAGCCGACCACGGGGGGGAACACATACGCAGTATTTT. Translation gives CASRPRGGTHTQYF.

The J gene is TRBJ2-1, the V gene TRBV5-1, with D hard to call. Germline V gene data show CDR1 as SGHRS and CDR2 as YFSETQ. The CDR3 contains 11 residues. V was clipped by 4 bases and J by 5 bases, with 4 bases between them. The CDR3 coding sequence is TGCGCCAGCAGCACCGACAATGAGCAGTTCTTC. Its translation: CASSTDNEQFF.

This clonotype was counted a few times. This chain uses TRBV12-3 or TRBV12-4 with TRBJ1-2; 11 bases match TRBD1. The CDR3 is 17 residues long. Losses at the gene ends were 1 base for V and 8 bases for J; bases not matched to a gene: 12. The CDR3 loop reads CASSLEPGQGGPGGYTF. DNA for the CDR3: TGTGCCAGCAGTTTAGAACCGGGACAGGGGGGACCGGGGGGCTACACCTTC.

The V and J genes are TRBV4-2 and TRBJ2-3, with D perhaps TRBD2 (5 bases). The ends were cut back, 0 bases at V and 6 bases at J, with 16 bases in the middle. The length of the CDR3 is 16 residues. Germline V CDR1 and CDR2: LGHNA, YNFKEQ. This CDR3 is CASSQEGWWESDTQYF. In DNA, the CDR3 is TGTGCCAGCAGCCAAGAGGGTTGGTGGGAGTCTGATACGCAGTATTTT.

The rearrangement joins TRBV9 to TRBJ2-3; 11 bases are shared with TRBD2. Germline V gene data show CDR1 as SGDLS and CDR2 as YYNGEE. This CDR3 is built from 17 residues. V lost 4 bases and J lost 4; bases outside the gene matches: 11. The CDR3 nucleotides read TGTGCCAGCAGCATCACCCCTAGCGGGGGGCAGGCAGATACGCAGTATTTT. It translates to CASSITPSGGQADTQYF.

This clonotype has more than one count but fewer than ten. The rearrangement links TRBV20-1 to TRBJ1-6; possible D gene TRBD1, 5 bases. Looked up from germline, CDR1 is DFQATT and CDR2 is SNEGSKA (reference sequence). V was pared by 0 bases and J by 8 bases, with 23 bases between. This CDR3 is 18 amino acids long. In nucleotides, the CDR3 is TGCAGTGCTAGAGATCTGTCCATGGCAGGGCTGTCGGATTCACCCCTCCACTTT. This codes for CSARDLSMAGLSDSPLHF.

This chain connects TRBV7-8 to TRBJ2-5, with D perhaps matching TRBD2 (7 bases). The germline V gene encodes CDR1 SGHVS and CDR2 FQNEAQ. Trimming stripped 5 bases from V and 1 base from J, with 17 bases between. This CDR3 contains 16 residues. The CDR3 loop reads CASSPLMAGAQETQYF. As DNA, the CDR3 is TGTGCCAGCAGCCCTCTAATGGCGGGGGCCCAAGAGACCCAGTACTTC.

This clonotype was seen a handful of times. This chain's CDR3 is CASSQGQGGNSEQFF. CDR3 bases: TGTGCCAGCAGCCAGGGACAGGGAGGGAACAGTGAGCAGTTCTTC. V is TRBV7-2 and J is TRBJ2-1, with 9 bases aligning to TRBD1. V dropped 5 bases and J dropped 9; count of bases not matched to a gene: 11. CDR3 length: 15 residues. Per the germline V gene, CDR1 is SGHTA and CDR2 is FQGNSA.